This paragraph covers one T cell receptor beta chain sequence. Followed longitudinally, the Seattle patients had been enrolled during active infection. The data belong to a study of blood T cell repertoires in COVID-19. Across the study: T cells, B-cell-depleted T cells, or PBMCs supplied cDNA or gDNA.

This CDR3 comprises 16 residues. From germline, CDR1 is SEHNR and CDR2 FQNEAQ (reference sequence). Trimming took 5 bases from V and 1 from J; bases not matched to a gene: 9. TCRdb keeps only in-frame clones here, not all; method: immunoSEQ multiplex PCR. The sample gives 160,000 or so clones, approximately 84% of which show up once; more than 5% is in the top ten. The sequence was obtained from a woman aged 50 to 60 with COVID-19, enrolled during active disease. Material: peripheral blood. V and J are TRBV7-9 and TRBJ2-7, with TRBD2 matching 9 bases. CDR3 nucleotide sequence: TGTGCCAGCAGCCCTGCCCGCGGGGGGGGATCCTACGAGCAGTACTTC. This codes for CASSPARGGGSYEQYF.